This TCR delta chain was found in a study of gamma-delta chains in newborns, infants, children. TCRdb called clones from the reads again using CATT. The table records roughly 3,000 delta-chain clones, approximately 4.1% of them present only once. CDR1 and CDR2 from the germline V gene are GEAIGNYY and EKD. The length of the CDR3 is 19 residues. With V trimmed by 0 bases and J by 2 bases, 5 bases remained unmatched. With regard to this clone: The amino acid sequence in TCRdb belongs to a much larger clone and departs from this DNA's translation at residue 11, likely a sequencing read error; the sequence shown is translated from the DNA.

The chain is built from TRDV2 and TRDJ3, with 11 bases lining up with TRDD3. Sequences were obtained from blood. This receptor was taken from a child who was a newborn, infant or young child, either healthy, febrile or measles-vaccinated (not recorded which). The CDR3 region is CACDTVLGDSPWDTRQMFF. The CDR3 nucleotides read TGTGCCTGTGACACCGTACTGGGGGATAGCCCCTGGGACACCCGACAGATGTTTTTC.